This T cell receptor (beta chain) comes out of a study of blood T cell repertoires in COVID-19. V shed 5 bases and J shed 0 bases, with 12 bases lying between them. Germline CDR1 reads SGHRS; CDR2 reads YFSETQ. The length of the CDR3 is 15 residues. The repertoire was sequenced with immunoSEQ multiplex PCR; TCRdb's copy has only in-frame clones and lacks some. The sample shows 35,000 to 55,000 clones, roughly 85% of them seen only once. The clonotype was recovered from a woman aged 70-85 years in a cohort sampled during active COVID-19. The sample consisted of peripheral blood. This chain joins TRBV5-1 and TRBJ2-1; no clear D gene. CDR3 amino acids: CASRSDESSYNEQFF. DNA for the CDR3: TGCGCCAGCAGGTCCGATGAGAGCTCCTACAATGAGCAGTTCTTC.